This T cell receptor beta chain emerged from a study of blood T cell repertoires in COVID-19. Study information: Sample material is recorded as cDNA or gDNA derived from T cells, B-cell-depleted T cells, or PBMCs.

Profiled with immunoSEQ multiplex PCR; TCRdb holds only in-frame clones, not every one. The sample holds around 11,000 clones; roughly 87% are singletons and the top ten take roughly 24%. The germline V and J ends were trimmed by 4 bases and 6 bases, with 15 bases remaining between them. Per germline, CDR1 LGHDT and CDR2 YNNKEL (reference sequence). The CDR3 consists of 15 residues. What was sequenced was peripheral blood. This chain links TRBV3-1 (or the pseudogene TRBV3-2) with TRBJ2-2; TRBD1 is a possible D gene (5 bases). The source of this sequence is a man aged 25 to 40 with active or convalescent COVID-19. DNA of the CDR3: TGTGCCAGCAGCCGCCAGGGTGAAGGACCCGGGGAGCTGTTTTTT. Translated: CASSRQGEGPGELFF.